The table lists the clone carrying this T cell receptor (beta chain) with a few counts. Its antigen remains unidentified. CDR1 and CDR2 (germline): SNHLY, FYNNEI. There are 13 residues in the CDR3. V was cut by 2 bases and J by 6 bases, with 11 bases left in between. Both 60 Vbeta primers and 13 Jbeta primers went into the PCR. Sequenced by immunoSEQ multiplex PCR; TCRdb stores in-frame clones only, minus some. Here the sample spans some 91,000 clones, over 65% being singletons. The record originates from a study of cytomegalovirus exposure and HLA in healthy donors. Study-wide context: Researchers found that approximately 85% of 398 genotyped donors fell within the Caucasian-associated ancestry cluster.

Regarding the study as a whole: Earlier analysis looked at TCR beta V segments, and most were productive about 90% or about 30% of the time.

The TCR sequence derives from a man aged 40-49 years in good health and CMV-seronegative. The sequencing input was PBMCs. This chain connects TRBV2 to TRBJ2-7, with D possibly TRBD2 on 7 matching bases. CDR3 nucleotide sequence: TGTGCCAGCAGTGAATCCGGGGGGCGCGAGCAGTACTTC. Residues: CASSESGGREQYF.